The clone carrying this T cell receptor (beta chain) appeared a few times. Its antigen is still unknown. TCRdb analysed the 5' RACE reads with MiXCR anew, one entry per CDR3 protein. The sample comprises about 170,000 distinct CDR3 sequences, around 16% of which are singletons, and roughly 8% rests with the top ten. Germline loops: CDR1 MDHEN, CDR2 SYDVKM. The CDR3 contains 19 residues. V lost 7 bases and J lost 6; bases outside the gene matches: 16. These data belong to a study of CD8 T cells in ankylosing spondylitis. General observations from the study: The study identified a TCR beta motif of roughly eight highly homologous variants that appeared characteristic of ankylosing spondylitis blood.

This chain uses TRBV28 with TRBJ2-1; TRBD2 matches 15 bases. Sequencing was carried out using blood, either unsorted or a sorted T cell fraction (not recorded which). The receptor's source is a male donor with ankylosing spondylitis or in good health (not recorded which). In DNA, the CDR3 is TGTGCCAGCACCGATCAGGGGACTAGCGGGAGGTGGGGGTTCAATGAGCAGTTCTTC. It yields the protein CASTDQGTSGRWGFNEQFF.